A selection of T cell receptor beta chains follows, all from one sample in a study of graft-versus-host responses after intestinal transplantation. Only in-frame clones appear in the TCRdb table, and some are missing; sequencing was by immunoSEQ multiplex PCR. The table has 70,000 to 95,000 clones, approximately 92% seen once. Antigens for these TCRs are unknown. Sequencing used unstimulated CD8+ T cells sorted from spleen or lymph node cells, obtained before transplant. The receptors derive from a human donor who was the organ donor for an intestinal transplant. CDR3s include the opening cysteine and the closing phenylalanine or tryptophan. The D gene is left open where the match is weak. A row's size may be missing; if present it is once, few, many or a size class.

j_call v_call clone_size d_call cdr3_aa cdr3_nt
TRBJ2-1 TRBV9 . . CASSVAGLNQGNEQFF TGTGCCAGCAGCGTAGCCGGACTCAACCAAGGTAATGAGCAGTTCTTC
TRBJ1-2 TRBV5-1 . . CASSPGHGYTF TGCGCCAGCAGCCCAGGACACGGCTACACCTTC
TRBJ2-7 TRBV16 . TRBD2 CASSQGGIVEQYF TGTGCCAGCAGCCAGGGGGGGATCGTGGAGCAGTACTTC
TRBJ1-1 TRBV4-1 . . CASSQDSRGSEAFF TGCGCCAGCAGCCAAGATAGCCGGGGATCGGAAGCTTTCTTT
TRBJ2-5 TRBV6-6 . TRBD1 CASRPDRGLMQETQYF TGTGCCAGCAGACCCGACAGGGGGCTCATGCAAGAGACCCAGTACTTC
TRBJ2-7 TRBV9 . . CASSGPQQGWEQYF TGTGCCAGCAGCGGACCGCAACAGGGTTGGGAGCAGTACTTC
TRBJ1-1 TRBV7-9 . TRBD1 CASSRGQGWTEAFF TGTGCCAGCAGCCGGGGACAGGGGTGGACTGAAGCTTTCTTT
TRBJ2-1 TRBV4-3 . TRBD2 CASSPLESGIYNEQFF TGCGCCAGCAGCCCCCTCGAGAGCGGGATCTACAATGAGCAGTTCTTC
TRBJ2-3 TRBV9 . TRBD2 CASSPLTSGGAVDTQYF TGTGCCAGCAGCCCTTTGACTAGCGGGGGGGCTGTAGATACGCAGTATTTT
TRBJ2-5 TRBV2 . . CASMLGETQYF TGTGCCAGCATGCTCGGGGAGACCCAGTACTTC
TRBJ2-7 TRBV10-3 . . CAINETDRRSSYEQYF TGTGCCATCAACGAGACGGATCGAAGGAGCTCCTACGAGCAGTACTTC
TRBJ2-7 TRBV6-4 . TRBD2 CASKDWYLAGGNYEQYF TGTGCCAGCAAGGATTGGTATCTAGCGGGAGGAAACTACGAGCAGTACTTC
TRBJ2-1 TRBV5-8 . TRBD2 CASSHDDGLADSYNEQFF TGTGCCAGCAGCCACGACGATGGACTAGCGGACTCCTACAATGAGCAGTTCTTC
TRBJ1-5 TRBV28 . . CASSLSGKQPQHF TGTGCCAGCAGTTTATCGGGGAAACAGCCCCAGCATTTT
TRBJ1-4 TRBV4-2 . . CASGLTSGEKLFF TGTGCCAGCGGGCTGACGAGTGGTGAAAAACTGTTTTTT
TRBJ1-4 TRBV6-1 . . CASSDWGGVGEKLFF TGTGCCAGCAGCGATTGGGGGGGAGTAGGGGAAAAACTGTTTTTT
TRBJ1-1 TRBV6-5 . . CASSYSGGTAEAFF TGTGCCAGCAGTTACTCGGGGGGAACCGCCGAAGCTTTCTTT
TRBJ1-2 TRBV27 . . CASSPIDRQNYGYTF TGTGCCAGCAGTCCGATAGACAGGCAAAACTATGGCTACACCTTC
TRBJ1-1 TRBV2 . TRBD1 CAADRATEAFF TGTGCCGCGGACAGGGCCACTGAAGCTTTCTTT
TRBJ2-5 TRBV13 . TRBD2 CASSGISEAGGRETQYF TGTGCCAGCAGCGGTATATCGGAGGCGGGGGGCCGGGAGACCCAGTACTTC
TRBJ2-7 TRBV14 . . CASSRYKGDEQYF TGTGCCAGCAGCCGTTATAAGGGGGACGAGCAGTACTTC
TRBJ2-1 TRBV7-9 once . CASGTGLATDNEQFF TGTGCCAGCGGGACGGGGCTAGCGACCGACAATGAGCAGTTCTTC
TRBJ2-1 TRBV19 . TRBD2 CASSTGGPNEQFF TGTGCCAGTAGTACGGGGGGGCCGAATGAGCAGTTCTTC
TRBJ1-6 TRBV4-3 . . CASSQREDGNSPLHF TGCGCCAGCAGCCAGAGGGAGGACGGAAATTCACCCCTCCACTTT
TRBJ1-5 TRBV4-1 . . CASSQDPGRNQPQHF TGCGCCAGCAGCCAAGATCCCGGGAGGAATCAGCCCCAGCATTTT
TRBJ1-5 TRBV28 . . CASSSPGGYNQPQHF TGTGCCAGCAGTTCCCCCGGTGGTTACAATCAGCCCCAGCATTTT
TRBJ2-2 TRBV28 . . CASSLLDSNTGELFF TGTGCCAGCAGTTTACTGGACTCGAACACCGGGGAGCTGTTTTTT
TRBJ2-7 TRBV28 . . CASSFGTPQVPYEQYF TGTGCCAGCAGTTTCGGTACACCCCAGGTCCCCTACGAGCAGTACTTC
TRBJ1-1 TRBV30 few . CAWSVGGNTEAFF TGTGCCTGGAGTGTGGGGGGGAACACTGAAGCTTTCTTT
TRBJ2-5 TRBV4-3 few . CASSQGSGGGETQYF TGCGCCAGCAGCCAAGGTTCCGGCGGAGGGGAGACCCAGTACTTC
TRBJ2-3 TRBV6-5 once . CASSYLAGSTDTQYF TGTGCCAGCAGTTATCTGGCGGGTAGCACAGATACGCAGTATTTT
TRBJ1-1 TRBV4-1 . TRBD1 CASSQSGTGNTEAFF TGCGCCAGCAGCCAATCTGGGACAGGAAACACTGAAGCTTTCTTT
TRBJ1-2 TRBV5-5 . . CASSLDPGLNSAAYYGYTF TGTGCCAGCAGCTTGGATCCAGGTCTAAACTCTGCAGCCTACTATGGCTACACCTTC
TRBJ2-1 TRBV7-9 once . CASIGRDPYNEQFF TGTGCCAGCATTGGGCGGGATCCCTACAATGAGCAGTTCTTC
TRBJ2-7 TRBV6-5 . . CASSYDREEQYF TGTGCCAGCAGTTACGATCGGGAGGAGCAGTACTTC
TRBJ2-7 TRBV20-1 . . CSTDEQYF TGCAGTACGGACGAGCAGTACTTC
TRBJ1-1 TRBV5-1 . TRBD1 CASSWEVRTGNTEAFF TGCGCCAGCAGCTGGGAGGTGAGGACAGGGAACACTGAAGCTTTCTTT
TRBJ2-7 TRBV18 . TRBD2 CASSPPHRERESSYEQYF TGTGCCAGCTCACCCCCGCATCGAGAGCGGGAGTCATCCTACGAGCAGTACTTC
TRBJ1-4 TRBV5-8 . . CASMGWTVGSEKLFF TGTGCCAGCATGGGTTGGACGGTAGGGAGTGAAAAACTGTTTTTT
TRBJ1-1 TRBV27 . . CASSLWGDTEAFF TGTGCCAGCAGTTTATGGGGGGACACTGAAGCTTTCTTT
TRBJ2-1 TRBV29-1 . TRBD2 CSAKTSGGTSPSSYNEQFF TGCAGCGCAAAGACTAGCGGGGGAACCTCTCCCTCCTCCTACAATGAGCAGTTCTTC
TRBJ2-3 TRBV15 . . CATSKDRITDTQYF TGTGCCACCAGCAAGGACAGAATCACAGATACGCAGTATTTT